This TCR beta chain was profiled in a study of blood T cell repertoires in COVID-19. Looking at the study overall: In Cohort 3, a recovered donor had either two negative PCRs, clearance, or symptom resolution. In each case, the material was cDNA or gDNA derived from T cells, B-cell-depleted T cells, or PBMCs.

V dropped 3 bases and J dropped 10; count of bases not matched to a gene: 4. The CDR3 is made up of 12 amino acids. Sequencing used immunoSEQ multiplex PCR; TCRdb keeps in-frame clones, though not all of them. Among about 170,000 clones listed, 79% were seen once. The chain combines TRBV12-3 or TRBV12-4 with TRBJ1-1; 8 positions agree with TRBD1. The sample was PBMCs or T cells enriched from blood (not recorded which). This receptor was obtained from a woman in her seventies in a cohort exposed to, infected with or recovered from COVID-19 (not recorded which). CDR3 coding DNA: TGTGCCAGCAGTTTCGGACAGGGTCGAGCTTTCTTT. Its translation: CASSFGQGRAFF.